Reported below is one T cell receptor (beta chain). No cognate antigen has been identified for it. Base qualities are missing; no much larger clone stands one base away. The data were obtained in a study of shared clonotypes between healthy human individuals (TCRdb year 2020). For the study in its entirety: A few men and two women, aged 18 to 49 years, made up the cohort. Per donor, three plates each were used for CD4 naive and CD4 memory, two for CD8 naive, and one for CD8 memory. The study deeply sequenced blood TCR repertoires of five healthy adults to estimate repertoire size and the extent of clonotype sharing between individuals. Different laboratories and diverse techniques were used to prepare libraries and sequence TCR repertoires, to increase sequencing depth and limit assay-specific biases. Between about 0.8 and 8.9 billion PBMCs per donor were obtained by leukapheresis. The investigation overall reported the following: Pairwise subsampling led to the expectation that sequencing depth would affect the degree of clonotype sharing among donors. Incomplete sequencing was indicated by rarefaction of sorted-subset datasets, despite the large sequencing depth. Across four donors, roughly 5% of naive CD4, approximately 3.6% of naive CD8, approximately 2.5% of memory CD4, and roughly 0.4% of memory CD8 clonotypes were shared. The genetic and exposure-history diversity represented was limited by the small number of donors. Larger estimated clonotype richness was generally found for naive subsets than for memory subsets. Sampling was restricted to blood, and TCR repertoires in tissues likely differ from the TCR repertoires found in blood. Compared with non-shared clonotypes, clonotypes shared by all four sorted-subset donors had higher generation probabilities.

The donors were healthy, HIV-negative adults with no recently reported acute infections or vaccinations. All donors were Caucasian adults living in Nashville, Tennessee, USA. CD4+ T cells were enriched through magnetic negative selection, after which naive cells were positively selected on CD45RA and the remaining negative fraction served as the memory subset. Blood was collected by leukapheresis, and PBMCs were isolated by Ficoll-Histopaque density gradient centrifugation and then cryopreserved in liquid nitrogen vapor phase. Analytical flow cytometry was used to check the purity and quantity of every magnetically sorted T cell population. Genomic DNA was isolated from each sorted fraction and quantified by UV absorbance on a Nanodrop 2000c. CDR1 and CDR2, looked up from the germline V gene, are WSHSY and SAAADI. CDR3 length: 13 amino acids, cysteine to phenylalanine. CDR3 DNA is the only sequence kept; it has 39 bases, read in frame from the first base. Trimming accounts for 3 bases at V and 1 base at J, while the number of junction bases matched to no gene is 0.

Using the deep immunoSEQ assay, multiplex PCR amplified TCR CDR3 regions from genomic DNA. For each cell subset, the extracted genomic DNA was distributed evenly across all wells of several immunoSEQ 96-well plates, and each plate served as one replicate. For sorted subsets, approximately 0.2 ug of genomic DNA, equivalent to 25,000 to 35,000 T cell genomes, went into each replicate PCR. Purified libraries were quantified with a Qubit 3.0 fluorometer, sized on a Bioanalyzer 2100, and re-quantified with the KAPA Library Quantification kit. Every immunoSEQ 96-well plate was sequenced on a separate single-read 150-cycle Illumina NextSeq 550 flow cell. The source study handled its data this way. Because only junctional sequences without quality scores were contained in the immunoSEQ output, filtering matching that applied to full-length reads could not be performed. To assign V/J genes and CDR3, sequences were annotated against IMGT germline references using PyIR, a Python wrapper for IgBLAST v1.9. Reads were filtered out if the reads had weak V/J assignments (E-value above 1e-6), no CDR3, stop codons, out-of-frame junctions, or ambiguous translated residues. A V3J clonotype was defined by an identical inferred V gene, J gene, and CDR3 amino acid sequence. Percentage overlap between repertoires was calculated by dividing the number of shared unique clonotypes by the size of the smaller repertoire. Repertoire richness was assessed with RTK rarefaction, the Chao1 estimator, and Recon v2.1 estimates of unobserved clonotypes. Generation probabilities were computed with OLGA for all TCRbeta clonotypes obtained by the gDNA method from a handful of donors. TCRdb holds this immuneACCESS table with in-frame rearrangements only. Some clones are missing; in checked studies, unresolved V genes explain under half, and the rest has no known cause. V, J and clone size derive from that table, while D and trimming were established from the DNA sequence. Within this sample are about 1.1 million clones, with approximately 75% of them counted one time only. The ten largest clones add up to roughly 0.9% of the sample.

The chain is assembled from TRBV10-2 and TRBJ2-7; 7 central nucleotides agree with TRBD2. The sequencing sample was made of memory CD4+ T cells from PBMCs. This specimen's cell subset or site label, interpreted: CD45RA-negative fraction. The TCR comes from a young man in good health. Some clones in this sample may be carry-over from other donors' samples. Here the CDR3 is given as CASSDSGSYEQYF. The nucleotides are TGCGCCAGCAGTGATAGCGGGTCCTACGAGCAGTACTTC.